This T cell receptor beta chain was captured in a study of T-cell memory formation after mild COVID-19. Libraries for TCRalpha and TCRbeta carried sample barcodes and unique molecular identifiers via 5'RACE. TCRdb itself ran the 5' RACE reads through MiXCR, one entry per CDR3 protein. The table has about 390,000 distinct CDR3 sequences, more than 20% seen once. The clonotype comes from an adult woman who had mild COVID-19 (a few samples of this study predate the infection). Cell type and time point are not known. The sample consisted of PBMCs or a T cell subset sorted from them (not recorded which).

CDR3 in amino acids: CATSNLGAGTQYF. DNA of the CDR3: TGTGCCACCAGCAATCTGGGGGCGGGGACCCAGTACTTC. J is TRBJ2-5 and V is TRBV15, with D perhaps TRBD1 (6 bases). V was pared by 4 bases and J by 7 bases, with 13 bases between. The germline V gene encodes CDR1 LNHNV and CDR2 YYDKDF (reference sequence). CDR3 length equals 13 residues.